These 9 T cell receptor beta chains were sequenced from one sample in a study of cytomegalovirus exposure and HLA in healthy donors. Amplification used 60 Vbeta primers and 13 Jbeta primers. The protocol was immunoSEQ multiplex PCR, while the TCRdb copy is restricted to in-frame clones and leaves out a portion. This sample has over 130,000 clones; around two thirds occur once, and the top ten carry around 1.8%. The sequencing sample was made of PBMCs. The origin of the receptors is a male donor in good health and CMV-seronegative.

The CDR3 region is CASSLSSGGAPGETQYF. DNA for the CDR3: TGTGCCAGCAGCCTATCTAGCGGGGGTGCCCCGGGGGAGACCCAGTACTTC. The rearrangement joins TRBV7-2 to TRBJ2-5; TRBD2 matches 10 bases. Per germline, CDR1 SGHTA and CDR2 FQGNSA. The V gene end was trimmed by 5 bases and the J gene end by 5 bases; junction bases not matched to a gene: 14. There are 17 residues in the CDR3.

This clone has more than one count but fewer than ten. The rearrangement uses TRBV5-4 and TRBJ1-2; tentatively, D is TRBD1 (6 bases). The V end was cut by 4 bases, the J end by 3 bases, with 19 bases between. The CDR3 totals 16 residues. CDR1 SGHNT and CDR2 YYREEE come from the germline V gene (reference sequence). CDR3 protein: CASSVQGGARDYGYTF. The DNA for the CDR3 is TGTGCCAGCAGCGTACAAGGGGGGGCCAGGGACTATGGCTACACCTTC.

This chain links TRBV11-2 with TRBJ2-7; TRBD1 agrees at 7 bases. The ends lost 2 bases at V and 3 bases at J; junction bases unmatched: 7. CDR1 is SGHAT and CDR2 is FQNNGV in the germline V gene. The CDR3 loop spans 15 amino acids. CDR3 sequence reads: CASSLSPTGIYEQYF. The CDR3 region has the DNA TGTGCCAGCAGCTTATCCCCGACAGGGATCTACGAGCAGTACTTC.

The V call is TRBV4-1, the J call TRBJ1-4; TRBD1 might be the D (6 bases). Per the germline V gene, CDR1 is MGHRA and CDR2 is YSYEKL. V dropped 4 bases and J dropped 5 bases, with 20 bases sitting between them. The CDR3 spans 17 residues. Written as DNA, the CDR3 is TGCGCCAGCAGCCCTCGAAGCCTAGGGGGATCGAATGAAAAACTGTTTTTT. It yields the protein CASSPRSLGGSNEKLFF.

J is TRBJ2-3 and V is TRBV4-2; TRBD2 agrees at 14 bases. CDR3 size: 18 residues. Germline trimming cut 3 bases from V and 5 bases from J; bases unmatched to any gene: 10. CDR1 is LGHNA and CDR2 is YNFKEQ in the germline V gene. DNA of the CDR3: TGTGCCAGCAGCCAGGACCTGACTAGCGGGGGGGCCATAGATACGCAGTATTTT. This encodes CASSQDLTSGGAIDTQYF.

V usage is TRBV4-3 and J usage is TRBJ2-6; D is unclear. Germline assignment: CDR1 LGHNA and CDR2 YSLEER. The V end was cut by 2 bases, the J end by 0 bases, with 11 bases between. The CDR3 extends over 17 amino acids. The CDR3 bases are TGCGCCAGCAGCCAAATTCCCTTTGTCTCTGGGGCCAACGTCCTGACTTTC. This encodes CASSQIPFVSGANVLTF.

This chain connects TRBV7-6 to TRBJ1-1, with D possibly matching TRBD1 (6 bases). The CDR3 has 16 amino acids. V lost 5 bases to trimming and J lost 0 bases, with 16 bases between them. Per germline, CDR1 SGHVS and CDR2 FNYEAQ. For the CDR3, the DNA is TGTGCCAGCAGCCCAGAACTACAGGGCTTGAACACTGAAGCTTTCTTT. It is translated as CASSPELQGLNTEAFF.

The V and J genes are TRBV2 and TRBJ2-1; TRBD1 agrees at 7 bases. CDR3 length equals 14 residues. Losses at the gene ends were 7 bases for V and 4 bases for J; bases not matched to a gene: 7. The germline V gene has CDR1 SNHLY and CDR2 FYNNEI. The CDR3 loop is CASTFTGEYNEQFF. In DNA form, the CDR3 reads TGTGCCAGCACGTTTACAGGGGAGTACAATGAGCAGTTCTTC.

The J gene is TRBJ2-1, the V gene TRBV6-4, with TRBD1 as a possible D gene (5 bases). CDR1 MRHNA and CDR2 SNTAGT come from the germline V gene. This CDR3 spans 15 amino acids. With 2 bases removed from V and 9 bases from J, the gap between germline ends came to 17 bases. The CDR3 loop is CASSDRVRGPSEQFF. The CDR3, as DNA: TGTGCCAGCAGTGACCGCGTTAGGGGCCCCTCTGAGCAGTTCTTC.